The entry below describes one T cell receptor beta chain. It has no known antigen specificity. No much larger clonotype is one base removed from it; base qualities were not supplied. The library was generated by the immunoSEQ multiplex PCR assay. For the multiplex PCR, a mixture combining 60 forward primers for TCR Vbeta segments and 13 reverse primers for TCR Jbeta segments was used. The CDR3 region of rearranged TCR beta genes was amplified from genomic DNA by a multiplex PCR assay. The amplified TCR beta libraries were sequenced on the Illumina HiSeq System as 87-base-pair reads. The source study handled its data this way. A later analysis counted approximately 74 million unique TCR beta chains across the 670 or so repertoires, and 10 million to 12 million of these chains were shared by at least two donors. A nearest-neighbor algorithm error-corrected the raw reads and collapsed the reads into unique sequences, merging closely related sequences to remove PCR and sequencing errors. CDR3 sequences were aligned to IMGT reference sequences to assign V, D and J gene segments. For a sequence to be retained, a match of at least six nucleotides to both a V gene segment and a J gene segment was required. Rearrangements were called productive when the CDR3 lacked stop codons and stayed in frame with V and J; all others were non-productive. CDR3 was defined according to IMGT convention as the region running from the second conserved V-encoded cysteine to the conserved J-encoded phenylalanine. Sequences without an unambiguous match to a single V gene segment were excluded from the earlier analysis of approximately 600 of the donors. An earlier analysis of about 590 of the donors classified V segments as functional when productive rearrangements were above 56.7% and as segregating when the standard deviation between donors was above 5%. A statistical classification framework was built for diagnosing cytomegalovirus status from the catalog of TCR beta chain sequences. In a later analysis, V and J genes were assigned by comparing TCR nucleotide sequences against IMGT/GENE-DB human TR gene sequences. The TCRdist pipeline was used in a later analysis to assign CDR3 sequences and most-parsimonious VDJ recombination scenarios. In a later analysis, each TCR beta chain was defined by its CDR3 amino acid sequence together with its V-gene family, and reads lacking a unique V-gene family were excluded. A later analysis removed several hundred highly shared, low-generation-probability nucleotide sequences to deal with suspected cross-contamination and a sequencing artifact. In a later analysis, a clonal expansion index was calculated for each public chain from normalized within-repertoire ranks of inferred template counts. In a later analysis, generation probabilities were computed with a VDJ recombination model fitted to out-of-frame rearrangements, and the resulting probabilities were checked against IGoR. In a later analysis, TCR-TCR, TCR-HLA and TCR-CMV co-occurrence was scored with hypergeometric tests, and a repertoire-size bias correction was applied to TCR pairs. In a later analysis, false discovery rates were estimated by permuting HLA or CMV assignments 20 times. In a later analysis, co-occurring TCRs were grouped using DBSCAN, and TCRdist sequence similarity was added for clustering within HLA-allele-positive subsets. Co-occurrence clustering excluded repertoires with fewer than 30,000 or more than 120,000 public chains, plus five with anomalous nucleotide sharing. TCRdb holds this immuneACCESS table with in-frame rearrangements only. Some clones are missing; in checked studies, unresolved V genes explain under half, and the rest has no known cause. V and J calls and clone size are copied from that table; D and trimming were computed from the DNA. The sample data list some 130,000 clones, and about 79% of these were observed just once. The ten most abundant clones make up about 1.7% of the sample.

This entry comes from a study of cytomegalovirus exposure and HLA in healthy donors (TCRdb year 2017). Regarding the study in general: An earlier analysis of about 530 of the donors reported 276 Gb of sequence data and 117 million unique TCR beta sequences obtained from some 200 million T cells. An early release covering roughly 600 HLA-typed donors comprised about 310 gigabases of sequencing data and roughly 86 million unique TCR sequences. Of the roughly 400 genotyped donors, about 84% fell in the genetic ancestry cluster associated with self-reported Caucasian donors. The aim of the study was to test whether cataloging public T cell receptors could identify signatures of past pathogen exposure. The study profiled the T cell repertoires of hundreds of subjects by immunosequencing and related them to cytomegalovirus serostatus. Besides the first cohort of about 730 subjects, a separate validation cohort made up of about 120 different subjects was used. High-throughput TCR immunosequencing, statistical association of individual TCRs with disease status, and machine learning were combined to predict cytomegalovirus infection status. In a later analysis, previously published TCR beta repertoires from more than 500 donors were re-analyzed and high-resolution HLA genotyping was added so that TCR occurrence patterns could be studied. Rather than drawing on any new phenotypic data, the later analysis identified candidate immune exposures from TCR beta sequences and the way those sequences occurred across donors. To decide whether each TCR beta V gene segment behaved as functional or pseudogenic, an earlier analysis of fewer than 750 of the donors relied on high-throughput TCR beta sequencing. Donor age, sex, ethnicity and CMV serostatus were compiled together with the repertoire data. Genome-wide SNP genotypes for about three fifths of the roughly 670 donors were used in a later genetic analysis, which treated that subset as a discovery cohort. All discovery cohort repertoires had been generated using a single sequencing platform. Both class I and class II loci were covered by HLA typing, at four-digit resolution. The number of typed donors differed by locus: roughly 629-640 for A, B, C, DRB1 and DQB1; 500 to 550 for DQA1; some 610 for DPA1; and roughly 470 for DPB1. About five DR-DQ haplotypes were treated as single units for association and clustering because of strong linkage in the cohort. Across 398 genotyped donors of the cohort, an average of approximately 240,000 unique TCR beta nucleotide sequences per donor were sequenced, and roughly 20% of those sequences were non-productive.

V is trimmed back by 4 bases and J by 2 bases, and the junction contains 8 bases that no gene match accounts for. The CDR3 numbers 15 residues from cysteine through phenylalanine. Only CDR3 DNA is held: 45 bases, read in frame from base 1. The germline V gene supplies CDR1 SGHRS and CDR2 YFSETQ. Paper-wide results and their limitations: HLA typing was unavailable for some donors at each locus, so association tests used only the typed subset. In an earlier analysis of under 600 of the donors, most TCR beta V segments were observed in productive rearrangements about 90% or about 30% of the time, broadly matching IMGT annotations. Some IMGT-functional V segments, including TRBV6-2 and TRBV6-3, could not be distinguished by the 87-base-pair reads and were therefore excluded. Immune exposure information for the cohort was limited to CMV serostatus. Linkage disequilibrium might explain the correlated functional status among segregating V segments, but an unknown experimental factor could not be ruled out. The cohort was sequenced for TCR beta chains only, and without alpha or paired-chain data the features that could be detected were limited. It was suggested by the authors that the approach could potentially be generalized to other disease states and immunological phenotypes. Across donors, most TCR sequences were observed very rarely, whereas some public TCRs were present in many individuals. Cytomegalovirus status was reported to be diagnosed by the classifier with high specificity and sensitivity in both the original and validation cohorts. A later genetic analysis associated a missense DCLRE1C variant with V-gene and J-gene trimming of TCR beta chains, and an independent cohort replicated the association. In the study, 150 to 200 TCR beta chains were listed as associated with cytomegalovirus. Most CMV-associated TCR beta chains appeared to be HLA-restricted in a later analysis, and the HLA associations seemed to be driven largely by CMV exposure. A cluster of highly shared sequence variants was judged likely to represent a technical artifact of the sequencing pipeline. About 17 rarely observed V segments, including chromosome 9 orphons, were excluded from the earlier analysis of about 500 of the donors because counts were too low. Strong co-occurrence of HLA alleles, especially DR and DQ, made assigning TCR associations to individual alleles difficult. According to a later genetic analysis, donors in an Asian-associated ancestry cluster had fewer N-insertions in productive TCRs than the approximately 610-donor mean. In a later analysis, HLA-associated TCR beta chains were found to be more clonally expanded and to have lower generation probabilities than equally common non-associated chains. In a later analysis, the rate of TCR association differed among HLA loci, with DRB1 alleles having the most associated TCRs and HLA-C alleles having the fewest. Several of the top co-occurrence clusters appeared to be linked to parvovirus B19, influenza, CMV and Epstein-Barr virus, according to a later analysis. Sequencing depth was assumed to be roughly uniform across donors in the presence/absence analyses, though that assumption may not hold. A further reported finding was that TCR beta sequences accurately predicted the HLA-A and HLA-B alleles for most subjects in the first cohort. In vitro tests confirmed that a few of the cytomegalovirus-associated TCR beta chains recognize cytomegalovirus antigens. A later analysis associated 15,000 or so TCR beta sequences with specific HLA alleles at a false discovery rate of 0.05.

The cohort was made up of under 800 healthy bone marrow donors. All cohort members were sampled while nominally healthy, although unrecorded immune exposures were likely present. The donor was CMV seropositive and was included in the group of 250 to 300 seropositive cohort members. Every donor gave a peripheral blood sample, and the peripheral blood mononuclear cells from that sample were used for TCR beta sequencing. The Qiagen DNeasy Blood Extraction Kit was used to extract genomic DNA from the blood cell samples. Sample: PBMCs. The sequence is built from TRBV5-1 and TRBJ2-7; 8 central nucleotides agree with TRBD1. This clonotype was obtained from a female donor in good health and CMV-seropositive. The CDR3 in this case is CASSSVRGLTYEQYF. The base sequence is TGCGCCAGCAGCAGCGTCAGGGGGCTAACCTACGAGCAGTACTTC.